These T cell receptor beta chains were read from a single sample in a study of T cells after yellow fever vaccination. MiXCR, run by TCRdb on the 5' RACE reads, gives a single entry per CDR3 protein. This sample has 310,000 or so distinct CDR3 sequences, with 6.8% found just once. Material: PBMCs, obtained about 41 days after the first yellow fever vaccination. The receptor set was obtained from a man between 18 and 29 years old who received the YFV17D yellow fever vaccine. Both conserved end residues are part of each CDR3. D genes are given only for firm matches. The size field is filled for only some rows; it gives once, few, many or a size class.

CDR3aa: CASSILGVSYNEQFF
CDR3nt: TGTGCCAGCAGCATTCTGGGGGTTTCCTACAATGAGCAGTTCTTC
j_gene: TRBJ2-1
v_gene: TRBV9
d_gene: NA
abundance: few

CDR3aa: CSAGGRGPDQPQHF
CDR3nt: TGCAGTGCGGGCGGACGGGGGCCCGATCAGCCCCAGCATTTT
j_gene: TRBJ1-5
v_gene: TRBV20-1
d_gene: NA
abundance: NA

CDR3aa: CASSKTGHGDEQFF
CDR3nt: TGTGCCAGCAGCAAAACGGGTCATGGGGATGAGCAGTTCTTC
j_gene: TRBJ2-1
v_gene: TRBV11-3
d_gene: NA
abundance: many

CDR3aa: CASSYSGGKGDTQYF
CDR3nt: TGTGCCAGCAGTTATAGCGGGGGGAAAGGAGATACGCAGTATTTT
j_gene: TRBJ2-3
v_gene: TRBV6-5
d_gene: TRBD2
abundance: few

CDR3aa: CSVEPPSDEQFF
CDR3nt: TGCAGCGTTGAACCCCCCAGCGATGAGCAGTTCTTC
j_gene: TRBJ2-1
v_gene: TRBV29-1
d_gene: NA
abundance: NA

CDR3aa: CSVKQGFQETQYF
CDR3nt: TGCAGCGTGAAACAGGGTTTCCAAGAGACCCAGTACTTC
j_gene: TRBJ2-5
v_gene: TRBV29-1
d_gene: NA
abundance: NA

CDR3aa: CASGGEQFF
CDR3nt: TGTGCCTCCGGTGGTGAGCAGTTCTTC
j_gene: TRBJ2-1
v_gene: TRBV6-4
d_gene: NA
abundance: NA

CDR3aa: CASSPEGNYGYTF
CDR3nt: TGTGCCAGCTCACCAGAGGGTAACTATGGCTACACCTTC
j_gene: TRBJ1-2
v_gene: TRBV18
d_gene: NA
abundance: NA

CDR3aa: CASSSASGQALNSPLHF
CDR3nt: TGTGCCAGCAGCTCCGCCTCTGGACAGGCCCTTAATTCACCCCTCCACTTT
j_gene: TRBJ1-6
v_gene: TRBV7-9
d_gene: TRBD1
abundance: NA

CDR3aa: CAMGFGLPCGELFF
CDR3nt: TGTGCCATGGGCTTCGGGCTCCCCTGCGGGGAGCTGTTTTTT
j_gene: TRBJ2-2
v_gene: TRBV5-4
d_gene: NA
abundance: once

CDR3aa: CASSTSTGDTQYF
CDR3nt: TGCGCCAGCAGCACATCGACCGGGGACACGCAGTATTTT
j_gene: TRBJ2-3
v_gene: TRBV5-1
d_gene: NA
abundance: many

CDR3aa: CASSSPDGIQYF
CDR3nt: TGTGCCAGCAGTTCGCCGGACGGAATTCAGTACTTC
j_gene: TRBJ2-4
v_gene: TRBV6-6
d_gene: NA
abundance: many

CDR3aa: CASSSDLSNSPLHF
CDR3nt: TGTGCCAGCAGTTCCGACCTCAGTAATTCACCCCTCCACTTT
j_gene: TRBJ1-6
v_gene: TRBV27
d_gene: NA
abundance: few

CDR3aa: CASSLRTSGDTYNEQFF
CDR3nt: TGTGCCAGCAGCCTACGGACTAGCGGGGATACCTACAATGAGCAGTTCTTC
j_gene: TRBJ2-1
v_gene: TRBV14
d_gene: TRBD2
abundance: many

CDR3aa: CASSQQLGAGELFF
CDR3nt: TGTGCCAGCAGCCAACAACTAGGCGCCGGGGAGCTGTTTTTT
j_gene: TRBJ2-2
v_gene: TRBV7-2
d_gene: NA
abundance: few

CDR3aa: CASSPKDRVHNEQFF
CDR3nt: TGTGCCAGCAGCCCCAAGGACAGGGTCCACAATGAGCAGTTCTTC
j_gene: TRBJ2-1
v_gene: TRBV7-2
d_gene: TRBD1
abundance: many

CDR3aa: CASSGSSGEDIQYF
CDR3nt: TGCGCCAGCAGCGGAAGTAGCGGGGAAGACATTCAGTACTTC
j_gene: TRBJ2-4
v_gene: TRBV5-1
d_gene: TRBD2
abundance: few